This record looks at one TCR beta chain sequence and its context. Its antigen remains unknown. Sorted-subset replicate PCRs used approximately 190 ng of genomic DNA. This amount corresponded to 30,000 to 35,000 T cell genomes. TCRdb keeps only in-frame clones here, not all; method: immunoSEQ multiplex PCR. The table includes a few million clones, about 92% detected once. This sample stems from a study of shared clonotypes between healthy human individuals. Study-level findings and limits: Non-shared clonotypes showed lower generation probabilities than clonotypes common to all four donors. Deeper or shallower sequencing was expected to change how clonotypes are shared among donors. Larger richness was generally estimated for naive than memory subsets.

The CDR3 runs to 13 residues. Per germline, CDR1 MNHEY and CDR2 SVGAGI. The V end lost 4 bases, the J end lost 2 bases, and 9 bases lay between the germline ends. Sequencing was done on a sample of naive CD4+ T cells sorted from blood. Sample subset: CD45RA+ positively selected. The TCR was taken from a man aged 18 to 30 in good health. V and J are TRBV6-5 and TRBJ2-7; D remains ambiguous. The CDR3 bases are TGTGCCAGCAGTTTAGGCGCTACCTACGAGCAGTACTTC. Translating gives CASSLGATYEQYF.